These 23 T cell receptor beta chains were sequenced from one sample in a study of blood T cell repertoires in COVID-19. Libraries were prepared by immunoSEQ multiplex PCR; TCRdb keeps only in-frame clonotypes and omits some of them. The sample holds approximately 160,000 clones, roughly four fifths seen once. The sequencing sample was made of peripheral blood. The receptors derive from a man between 65 and 80 years old who had recovered from COVID-19.

This clone was picked up one time. The CDR3 loop is CASRPSGLTPDTQYF. CDR3 sequence (DNA): TGTGCCAGCAGGCCCTCCGGACTAACCCCGGATACGCAGTATTTT. The chain couples TRBV5-4 to TRBJ2-3; possibly TRBD2 for D (6 bases). There are 15 residues in the CDR3. Germline values: CDR1 SGHNT, CDR2 YYREEE (reference sequence). V lost 5 bases and J lost 6, with 19 bases in between. The full variable domain, in which reference TRBV5-4 and TRBJ2-3 provide the parts outside the CDR3, is ETGVTQSPTHLIKTRGQQVTLRCSSQSGHNTVSWYQQALGQGPQFIFQYYREEENGRGNFPPRFSGLQFPNYSSELNVNALELDDSALYLCASRPSGLTPDTQYFGPGTRLTVL.

The chain couples TRBV19 to TRBJ1-5, with TRBD1 identical over 8 bases. There are 13 residues in the CDR3. Trimming cost V 7 bases and J 4 bases; bases outside gene matches: 3. CDR1 is LNHDA, CDR2 SQIVND, per germline (reference sequence). For the CDR3, the DNA is TGTGCCAGTACAGGGGGCTTTAATCAGCCCCAGCATTTT. Its translation is CASTGGFNQPQHF.

The gene calls are TRBV4-1 and TRBJ1-5; perhaps TRBD1 as D (6 bases). The CDR3 is 19 residues long. The germline gives CDR1 MGHRA, CDR2 YSYEKL. The germline V and J ends were trimmed by 3 bases and 0 bases, with 21 bases remaining between them. CDR3 loop: CASSQIRGTEEHSNQPQHF. CDR3 in DNA: TGCGCCAGCAGCCAGATCAGGGGCACCGAAGAACATAGCAATCAGCCCCAGCATTTT.

This chain connects TRBV30 to TRBJ2-7; possibly TRBD2 for D (6 bases). Germline loops: CDR1 GTSNPN, CDR2 SVGIG (reference sequence). CDR3 length: 13 residues. V lost 8 bases and J 7 bases, leaving 21 bases between the germline ends. CDR3 in amino acids: CAPRGSVGFEQYF. The CDR3 DNA sequence: TGTGCCCCCCGGGGGTCCGTCGGCTTTGAGCAGTACTTC.

This clone was counted once. This chain links TRBV28 with TRBJ2-7; TRBD1 matches at 7 bases. CDR3 length equals 17 residues. Germline values: CDR1 MDHEN, CDR2 SYDVKM. With V trimmed by 2 bases and J by 5 bases, 15 bases remained unmatched. The CDR3 spells CASSLARGTLRFDEQYF. The CDR3 DNA sequence: TGTGCCAGCAGTTTAGCCAGGGGGACCCTCAGGTTCGACGAGCAGTACTTC.

The chain combines TRBV29-1 with TRBJ2-6; 8 bases are a match to TRBD1. Germline assignment: CDR1 SQVTM and CDR2 ANQGSEA. The CDR3 spans 16 residues. The V gene end was trimmed by 5 bases and the J gene end by 0 bases; junction bases not matched to a gene: 6. CDR3 DNA: TGCAGCGTTTCCAGGGGGCTAGGCTCTGGGGCCAACGTCCTGACTTTC. It translates to CSVSRGLGSGANVLTF. The complete variable domain, with remaining parts taken from reference TRBV29-1 and TRBJ2-6, reads SAVISQKPSRDICQRGTSLTIQCQVDSQVTMMFWYRQQPGQSLTLIATANQGSEATYESGFVIDKFPISRPNLTFSTLTVSNMSPEDSSIYLCSVSRGLGSGANVLTFGAGSRLTVL.

This clone showed up just a few times. The chain couples TRBV15 to TRBJ1-2; TRBD1 aligns across 11 bases. Germline V gives CDR1 LNHNV, CDR2 YYDKDF (reference sequence). This CDR3 is built from 17 residues. Germline trimming cut 3 bases from V and 4 bases from J; bases unmatched to any gene: 10. CDR3 sequence: CATSSVDRGRRGYGYTF. CDR3 in DNA: TGTGCCACCAGCAGCGTGGACAGGGGGCGCCGGGGCTATGGCTACACCTTC.

This chain links TRBV11-2 with TRBJ2-7; TRBD1 aligns across 7 bases. CDR1 SGHAT and CDR2 FQNNGV come from the germline V gene. The CDR3 covers 15 residues. Trimming removed 4 bases from V and 2 bases from J; junction bases left unmatched: 8. The CDR3 DNA reads as TGTGCCAGCAGCTCGGCCGGGACAGTTCCCTACGAGCAGTACTTC. As protein: CASSSAGTVPYEQYF.

The chain uses TRBV7-2 and TRBJ2-3; 8 positions match TRBD1. CDR1 SGHTA and CDR2 FQGNSA come from the germline V gene. The CDR3 loop spans 15 amino acids. V was clipped by 5 bases and J by 3 bases; unmatched bases: 7. In DNA form, the CDR3 reads TGTGCCAGCAGCCTAGGACAGGGTAGAACAGATACGCAGTATTTT. Its protein product is CASSLGQGRTDTQYF.

The chain uses TRBV10-3 and TRBJ1-3; D unresolved. V lost 2 bases, J lost 4 bases, and 6 bases lay in between. The CDR3 spans 13 residues. In germline, CDR1 is ENHRY, CDR2 SYGVKD. This CDR3 reads CAISETGGNTIYF. Written as DNA, the CDR3 is TGTGCCATCAGTGAGACCGGGGGAAACACCATATATTTT.

This chain uses TRBV10-3 with TRBJ1-5; 10 bases are shared with TRBD1. Unmatched junction bases numbered 8, after V lost 4 bases and J lost 5 bases. CDR3 length: 16 amino acids. In germline, CDR1 is ENHRY, CDR2 SYGVKD. DNA for the CDR3: TGTGCCATCAGTGGCTCCGGGACAGGGGAGGATCAGCCCCAGCATTTT. As protein: CAISGSGTGEDQPQHF.

A few counts support this clone. V is TRBV5-1 and J is TRBJ1-2; 7 bases are shared with TRBD1. The germline V gene has CDR1 SGHRS and CDR2 YFSETQ. The length of the CDR3 is 14 residues. The junction had 4 bases not matched to a gene; V was cut back by 4 bases and J by 1 base. CDR3 sequence: CASSQGQLNYGYTF. CDR3 bases: TGCGCCAGCAGCCAGGGACAGCTTAACTATGGCTACACCTTC.

J is TRBJ1-5 and V is TRBV9, with D possibly being TRBD1 (5 bases). The germline V gene has CDR1 SGDLS and CDR2 YYNGEE. Trimming took 2 bases from V and 7 from J, leaving 16 bases between them. The CDR3 length is 15 residues. CDR3 DNA: TGTGCCAGCAGCGTCCACGCCGCCCCAGGGCAGCCCCAGCATTTT. Residues: CASSVHAAPGQPQHF.

The chain is built from TRBV19 and TRBJ2-1, with D possibly matching TRBD1 (5 bases). CDR1 LNHDA and CDR2 SQIVND come from the germline V gene (reference sequence). V was pared by 4 bases and J by 3 bases, with 16 bases between. The CDR3 runs to 16 residues. CDR3 sequence (DNA): TGTGCCAGTAGTACCCAGACAGTCCCCCTCTACAATGAGCAGTTCTTC. Translation gives CASSTQTVPLYNEQFF. Complete variable domain (other parts from reference TRBV19 and TRBJ2-1): DGGITQSPKYLFRKEGQNVTLSCEQNLNHDAMYWYRQDPGQGLRLIYYSQIVNDFQKGDIAEGYSVSREKKESFPLTVTSAQKNPTAFYLCASSTQTVPLYNEQFFGPGTRLTVL.

This clone was detected only a few times. The gene calls are TRBV7-6 and TRBJ2-1; maybe TRBD2 (6 bases). CDR1 and CDR2 (germline): SGHVS, FNYEAQ. Trimming took 5 bases from V and 4 from J, leaving 9 bases between them. There are 13 residues in the CDR3. CDR3 DNA: TGTGCCAGCAGCCAGGGACTGTACAATGAGCAGTTCTTC. Amino acid sequence: CASSQGLYNEQFF.

This chain connects TRBV19 to TRBJ2-1; TRBD2 aligns across 13 bases. With 5 bases clipped from V and 6 bases from J, the junction kept 4 bases outside the gene matches. Germline V CDR1 and CDR2: LNHDA, SQIVND (reference sequence). This CDR3 contains 15 residues. The CDR3 loop is CASSSGTSGTNEQFF. In nucleotides, the CDR3 is TGTGCCAGTAGTTCCGGGACTAGCGGGACCAATGAGCAGTTCTTC.

V is TRBV2 and J is TRBJ2-7, with TRBD1 matching over 11 bases. From germline, CDR1 is SNHLY and CDR2 FYNNEI. The junction had 3 bases not matched to a gene; V was cut back by 6 bases and J by 2 bases. This CDR3 comprises 14 residues. The CDR3 is CASRVDRGPYEQYF. CDR3 nucleotides: TGTGCCAGCAGGGTGGACAGGGGGCCCTACGAGCAGTACTTC.

This clone occurred once. The rearrangement joins TRBV10-3 to TRBJ2-7, with 11 bases that match TRBD2. The CDR3 loop spans 15 amino acids. V was pared by 6 bases and J by 2 bases, with 6 bases of the junction left unmatched. Germline V lookup: CDR1 ENHRY, CDR2 SYGVKD. The CDR3 nucleotides read TGTGCCATCAGCCTAACTAGCGGGAGCGCCTACGAGCAGTACTTC. Translating gives CAISLTSGSAYEQYF.

The chain is built from TRBV5-8 and TRBJ2-6; tentative D call: TRBD1 (5 bases). The CDR3 covers 18 residues. Trimming pared 1 base from V and 0 bases from J, leaving 14 bases between. From germline, CDR1 is SGHTS and CDR2 YDEGEE. The CDR3 reads CASSLTGQLTSGANVLTF. The CDR3 DNA reads TGTGCCAGCAGCTTGACCGGACAACTAACCTCTGGGGCCAACGTCCTGACTTTC.

The V gene is TRBV11-2, the J gene TRBJ2-7, with D tentatively TRBD2 (6 bases). V was pared by 5 bases and J by 0 bases, with 11 bases between. The CDR3 has 14 amino acids. The germline gives CDR1 SGHAT, CDR2 FQNNGV. The CDR3 protein is CASSRDSSSYEQYF. As DNA, the CDR3 is TGTGCCAGCAGCCGGGACTCCAGCTCCTACGAGCAGTACTTC.

V gene TRBV27 combines with J gene TRBJ2-7, with D tentatively TRBD2 (5 bases). Trimming shortened V by 2 bases and J by 0 bases, and 11 bases separated the two germline ends. CDR1 is MNHEY, CDR2 SMNVEV, per germline (reference sequence). CDR3 length equals 15 residues. The CDR3 sequence is CASSLKSGSSYEQYF. In DNA form, the CDR3 reads TGTGCCAGCAGTTTAAAGTCTGGGAGCTCCTACGAGCAGTACTTC.

The J gene is TRBJ1-1, the V gene TRBV6-5; a possible D gene is TRBD1 (6 bases). The germline CDR1 and CDR2 sequences are MNHEY and SVGAGI. The CDR3 is 15 residues long. V lost 5 bases and J lost 4, with 17 bases in between. CDR3 region: CASSLGGAGITEAFF. The CDR3 nucleotides read TGTGCCAGCAGTCTAGGGGGGGCGGGGATCACTGAAGCTTTCTTT.

The chain employs TRBV5-5 and TRBJ2-5; tentative D call: TRBD2 (6 bases). CDR3 length: 14 residues. V lost 4 bases, J lost 0 bases, and 10 bases lay in between. CDR1 and CDR2 from the germline V gene are SGHKS and YYEKEE (reference sequence). For the CDR3, the DNA is TGTGCCAGCAGCGCCGGGGGTGACCAAGAGACCCAGTACTTC. Translating it yields CASSAGGDQETQYF.